The table lists the clone carrying this T cell receptor beta chain with many counts. Its antigen is not known. This specimen belongs to a study of T cells in Graves' hyperthyroidism and ophthalmopathy. On the study more broadly: The blood sample was taken at first diagnosis, before treatment began.

Germline trimming cut 0 bases from V and 7 bases from J; bases unmatched to any gene: 10. This CDR3 spans 16 amino acids. CDR1 is DFQATT, CDR2 SNEGSKA, per germline (reference sequence). The source material, RNA transcripts, was used to amplify TCR beta CDR3 regions. HTBI primers drove first-round RT-PCR of the TCR CDR3. Using its own MiXCR run on the multiplex PCR reads, TCRdb lists one record per CDR3 protein. Of about 360,000 distinct CDR3 sequences listed, approximately 13% are singletons. Patients showing uncontrolled infection, other autoimmune disease, pregnancy or lactation were ineligible. Findings of the study overall: Ophthalmopathy stood apart from stable hyperthyroidism in a 13 V-J model. The blood repertoire included most of the expanded thyroid clonotypes above 0.001.

This TCR was recovered from a woman aged 18-30 years with Graves' hyperthyroidism. The chain is built from TRBV20-1 and TRBJ1-4; 8 positions agree with TRBD1. Material for sequencing was blood. The CDR3 sequence is CSARDASGQGFEKLFF. CDR3 DNA sequence: TGCAGTGCTAGAGATGCCAGTGGACAGGGATTTGAAAAACTGTTTTTT.